The 5 T cell receptor beta chains listed next were all sequenced from one sample in a study of OX40 agonist ivuxolimab in advanced cancers. TCRdb keeps only in-frame clones here, not all; method: immunoSEQ multiplex PCR. Altogether 12,000 or so clones are present, about 86% being singletons, with the ten largest covering 25% to 30%. This specimen consisted of CD4+ or CD8+ T cells sorted from blood, obtained in a trial of the OX40 agonist ivuxolimab. The receptors stem from an adult with an advanced solid tumor such as melanoma, head and neck, liver or kidney cancer.

V and J are TRBV28 and TRBJ2-1; 8 bases fit TRBD2. This CDR3 is built from 15 residues. The V segment lost 6 bases and the J segment 4 bases; nucleotides outside the gene matches: 8. CDR1 MDHEN and CDR2 SYDVKM come from the germline V gene. The CDR3: CASRISGSQYNEQFF. CDR3 nucleotide sequence: TGTGCCAGCAGGATAAGCGGGAGCCAATACAATGAGCAGTTCTTC.

This clone appeared a single time. V gene TRBV7-9 combines with J gene TRBJ2-3, with a tentative D call TRBD2 (6 bases). CDR1 and CDR2 (germline): SEHNR, FQNEAQ (reference sequence). There are 17 residues in the CDR3. The V end lost 5 bases, the J end lost 0 bases, and 18 bases lay between the germline ends. The CDR3 sequence is CASSAGSQVPSTDTQYF. CDR3 DNA: TGTGCCAGCAGCGCGGGATCCCAGGTCCCGAGCACAGATACGCAGTATTTT.

V usage is TRBV7-2 and J usage is TRBJ2-3; D tentatively reads TRBD1 or TRBD2 (7 bases each). CDR3 length: 17 residues. V lost 1 base and J lost 5, with 19 bases in between. Germline CDR1 reads SGHTA; CDR2 reads FQGNSA. The CDR3 region is CASSLEVGRGRKDTQYF. Here the CDR3 DNA reads TGTGCCAGCAGCTTAGAGGTTGGGAGGGGGCGGAAAGATACGCAGTATTTT.

This clone appeared a few times. This chain joins TRBV28 and TRBJ2-7, with D tentatively TRBD1 or TRBD2 (5 bases each). The CDR3 is 13 amino acids. V was trimmed by 5 bases and J by 7 bases, leaving 15 bases between them. CDR1 is MDHEN, CDR2 SYDVKM, per germline. DNA of the CDR3: TGTGCCAGCAGTGATCCAGGGACGGGGGAGCAGTACTTC. As protein: CASSDPGTGEQYF.

The CDR3 here is CASSSEVGENYGYTF. The CDR3 nucleotides are TGTGCCAGCAGCTCCGAGGTCGGGGAGAACTATGGCTACACCTTC. The chain is built from TRBV9 and TRBJ1-2; D gene uncertain. Looked up from germline, CDR1 is SGDLS and CDR2 is YYNGEE. Trimming took off 4 bases at V and 2 bases at J, with 15 bases between the two ends. The CDR3 spans 15 residues.